This entry features one T cell receptor beta chain sequence. This record belongs to a study of blood T cell repertoires in COVID-19. Only in-frame clones appear in the TCRdb table, and some are missing; sequencing was by immunoSEQ multiplex PCR. The sample carries about 180,000 clones, just over 85% recorded once. Source material: peripheral blood. This TCR was recovered from a man in his forties or fifties with active or convalescent COVID-19.

CDR3 nucleotide sequence: TGTGCCAGCACCTCGCGGGCCAAAAACATTCAGTACTTC. It codes for CASTSRAKNIQYF. The gene calls are TRBV6-5 and TRBJ2-4; D gene unclear. Germline-derived CDR1 and CDR2 are MNHEY and SVGAGI. V lost 7 bases to trimming and J lost 1 base, with 8 bases between them. The CDR3 consists of 13 residues.